The 16 T cell receptor beta chains listed next were all sequenced from one sample in a study of cytomegalovirus exposure and HLA in healthy donors. TCRdb's copy holds only in-frame clones and misses some; the assay was immunoSEQ multiplex PCR. This table has about 300,000 clones, 88% appearing once. Sequences were obtained from PBMCs. The origin of the receptors is a woman under 30 in good health and CMV-seronegative.

The genes are TRBV5-1 and TRBJ1-2, with D maybe TRBD1 (5 bases). CDR3 length equals 13 residues. The V end lost 2 bases, the J end lost 3 bases, and 8 bases lay between the germline ends. Germline CDR1 is SGHRS and CDR2 is YFSETQ. The chain's CDR3 is CASSLQADYGYTF. For the CDR3, the DNA is TGCGCCAGCAGCTTACAGGCCGACTATGGCTACACCTTC.

The V and J genes are TRBV6-1 and TRBJ2-7, with 7 bases identical to TRBD1. The V segment lost 4 bases and the J segment 0 bases; nucleotides outside the gene matches: 6. The CDR3 consists of 15 residues. Germline CDR1 is MNHNS and CDR2 is SASEGT. In nucleotides, the CDR3 is TGTGCCAGCAGTGCCGGGACAGCTTCCTCCTACGAGCAGTACTTC. Its translation is CASSAGTASSYEQYF.

The CDR3 here is CASSLRLSYEQYF. Here the CDR3 DNA reads TGTGCCAGCAGTTTACGACTCTCCTACGAGCAGTACTTC. The gene calls are TRBV28 and TRBJ2-7; no reliable D call. V lost 2 bases, J lost 0 bases, and 5 bases lay in between. This CDR3 comprises 13 residues. The germline gives CDR1 MDHEN, CDR2 SYDVKM.

V and J are TRBV27 and TRBJ2-2; a possible D gene is TRBD2 (6 bases). CDR1 is MNHEY and CDR2 is SMNVEV in the germline V gene (reference sequence). Trimming stripped 0 bases from V and 0 bases from J, with 11 bases between. The CDR3 extends over 17 amino acids. The CDR3 sequence is CASSLSTSWANTGELFF. The DNA for the CDR3 is TGTGCCAGCAGTTTATCAACTAGCTGGGCGAACACCGGGGAGCTGTTTTTT.

The J gene is TRBJ2-7, the V gene TRBV13, with D hard to call. Trimming removed 7 bases from V and 0 bases from J, with 10 bases in between. This CDR3 region has 13 residues. Germline V CDR1 and CDR2: PRHDT, FYEKMQ (reference sequence). Here the CDR3 reads CASTLGRSYEQYF. CDR3 in DNA: TGTGCCAGCACCCTTGGCCGCTCCTACGAGCAGTACTTC.

The chain links TRBV9 to TRBJ2-7; TRBD1 aligns across 7 bases. Germline V gene data show CDR1 as SGDLS and CDR2 as YYNGEE. This CDR3 region has 14 residues. V was clipped by 4 bases and J by 2 bases; unmatched bases: 6. The chain's CDR3 is CASSPGQVPYEQYF. CDR3 DNA: TGTGCCAGCAGCCCCGGACAGGTTCCCTACGAGCAGTACTTC.

This rearrangement joins TRBV5-8 to TRBJ2-7; possible D gene TRBD2, 5 bases. Germline V gives CDR1 SGHTS, CDR2 YDEGEE. With 4 bases removed from V and 1 base from J, the gap between germline ends came to 9 bases. This CDR3 region has 13 residues. The CDR3 sequence is CASSITGSYEQYF. CDR3 sequence (DNA): TGTGCCAGCAGCATAACGGGGTCCTACGAGCAGTACTTC.

This clone was recorded once. The genes are TRBV4-3 and TRBJ1-1; D is undetermined. With 2 bases removed from V and 0 bases from J, the gap between germline ends came to 10 bases. The CDR3 runs to 15 residues. Germline V gene data show CDR1 as LGHNA and CDR2 as YSLEER. In nucleotides, the CDR3 is TGCGCCAGCAGCCAAACAAAGGAGGTGAACACTGAAGCTTTCTTT. The encoded protein is CASSQTKEVNTEAFF.

This clone was observed a handful of times. CDR3 residues: CATSRDAREQYF. The CDR3 nucleotides read TGTGCCACCAGCAGAGATGCGCGCGAGCAGTACTTC. V gene TRBV15 combines with J gene TRBJ2-7; no reliable D call. The CDR3 totals 12 residues. Trimming left V 0 bases short and J 6 bases short, with 6 bases between. In germline, CDR1 is LNHNV, CDR2 YYDKDF (reference sequence). The full variable domain, with the rest looked up from reference TRBV15 and TRBJ2-7, is DAMVIQNPRYQVTQFGKPVTLSCSQTLNHNVMYWYQQKSSQAPKLLFHYYDKDFNNEADTPDNFQSRRPNTSFCFLDIRSPGLGDTAMYLCATSRDAREQYFGPGTRLTVT.

V and J are TRBV19 and TRBJ1-1, with TRBD1 as a possible D gene (6 bases). Germline V gene lookup returns CDR1 LNHDA and CDR2 SQIVND (reference sequence). The CDR3 is 13 residues long. V was shortened by 3 bases and J by 7 bases, with 12 bases between the two germline ends. The CDR3: CASSMLGGGEAFF. CDR3 nucleotides: TGTGCCAGTAGTATGTTAGGGGGGGGTGAAGCTTTCTTT.

The chain joins TRBV9 to TRBJ1-2, with 11 bases matching TRBD1. The CDR3 length is 15 residues. The germline V gene encodes CDR1 SGDLS and CDR2 YYNGEE. V shed 4 bases, J shed 9 bases, and the junction held 11 bases outside the gene matches. The CDR3 loop reads CASSPRDRGDGRYTF. The CDR3 nucleotides are TGTGCCAGCAGCCCCCGGGACAGGGGGGACGGGCGCTACACCTTC. Full variable domain (remainder filled in from reference TRBV9 and TRBJ1-2): DSGVTQTPKHLITATGQRVTLRCSPRSGDLSVYWYQQSLDQGLQFLIQYYNGEERAKGNILERFSAQQFPDLHSELNLSSLELGDSALYFCASSPRDRGDGRYTFGSGTRLTVV.

The chain recombines TRBV2 with TRBJ2-1; no reliable D call. CDR1 SNHLY and CDR2 FYNNEI come from the germline V gene. The CDR3 runs to 13 residues. The germline V and J ends were trimmed by 7 bases and 10 bases, with 17 bases remaining between them. CDR3 coding DNA: TGTGCCAGCAACTATTTACCAGCCGGGGAGCAGTTCTTC. Translated: CASNYLPAGEQFF.

The chain couples TRBV27 to TRBJ2-1; D perhaps matches TRBD1 (6 bases). This CDR3 is built from 17 residues. V lost 6 bases to trimming and J lost 0 bases, with 18 bases between them. The germline gives CDR1 MNHEY, CDR2 SMNVEV (reference sequence). DNA of the CDR3: TGTGCCAGCAGCCCTTACAGGGAGACAACCTCCTACAATGAGCAGTTCTTC. This encodes CASSPYRETTSYNEQFF.

This clone was detected once. This chain uses TRBV6-6 with TRBJ1-2, with D tentatively TRBD1 (6 bases). Germline V gene lookup returns CDR1 MNHNY and CDR2 SVGAGI (reference sequence). This CDR3 is built from 15 residues. The V gene lost 2 bases and the J gene lost 6 bases, with 16 bases spanning the gap. The CDR3, as DNA: TGTGCCAGCAGTTACGCGGACAGCCTCAGGGATGGCTACACCTTC. Translated, it gives CASSYADSLRDGYTF.

This chain joins TRBV5-6 and TRBJ1-2; 11 nucleotides agree with TRBD1. This CDR3 comprises 15 residues. CDR1 is SGHDT, CDR2 YYEEEE, per germline. The ends lost 4 bases at V and 5 bases at J; junction bases unmatched: 7. This CDR3 reads CASSLARDRGYGYTF. CDR3 DNA sequence: TGTGCCAGCAGCCTTGCCCGGGACAGGGGGTATGGCTACACCTTC. The entire variable domain, with the rest obtained from reference TRBV5-6 and TRBJ1-2, is as follows: DAGVTQSPTHLIKTRGQQVTLRCSPKSGHDTVSWYQQALGQGPQFIFQYYEEEERQRGNFPDRFSGHQFPNYSSELNVNALLLGDSALYLCASSLARDRGYGYTFGSGTRLTVV.

The chain is built from TRBV18 and TRBJ1-2; TRBD1 matches 7 bases. Per germline, CDR1 KGHSH and CDR2 LQKENI. The V gene end was trimmed by 1 base and the J gene end by 2 bases; junction bases not matched to a gene: 4. This CDR3 has 15 amino acids. The CDR3 DNA is TGTGCCAGCTCACCACTCCCGGACAGGAACTATGGCTACACCTTC. Protein product: CASSPLPDRNYGYTF.